Listed below are T cell receptor beta chains from one sample, sequenced in a study of T cell responses to AZD1222 COVID-19 vaccine. TCRdb keeps only in-frame clones here, not all; method: immunoSEQ multiplex PCR. Of 120,000 or so clones in the sample, 75% to 90% were seen once. Material: peripheral blood, obtained on day 0 of AZD1222 vaccination. These receptor sequences come from an adult in good health. Each CDR3 is given with its conserved first and last residue. A D gene is named only where the DNA matches it firmly. Rows may omit the clone size; those that give it use once, few, many or a size class.

cdr3_length j_call clone_size v_call d_call cdr3_nt cdr3_aa
14 TRBJ2-1 once TRBV11-3 NA TGTGCCAGCAGCTTAGATGGAAGCTACAATGAGCAGTTCTTC CASSLDGSYNEQFF
14 TRBJ1-2 NA TRBV4-1 NA TGCGCCAGCAGCCAAGGAACGGGGACGGGAGGCTACACCTTC CASSQGTGTGGYTF
15 TRBJ2-5 NA TRBV2 NA TGTGCCAGCTACTACCCTGGGGGGCTTCAAGAGACCCAGTACTTC CASYYPGGLQETQYF
15 TRBJ1-2 NA TRBV7-2 TRBD1 TGTGCCAGCACCGGGAACAGGGGCCTAATCTATGGCTACACCTTC CASTGNRGLIYGYTF
18 TRBJ2-3 NA TRBV13 NA TGTGCCAGCAGCTTAGTTAATCAGAGGGTCACCTACACAGATACGCAGTATTTT CASSLVNQRVTYTDTQYF
15 TRBJ1-6 NA TRBV7-3 NA TGTGCCAGCAGAAGGGGCAGAAATAATAATTCACCCCTCCACTTT CASRRGRNNNSPLHF
14 TRBJ1-5 NA TRBV5-6 NA TGTGCCAGCAGCTTCGGCGATAGGGCCCAGCCCCAGCATTTT CASSFGDRAQPQHF
15 TRBJ2-2 NA TRBV2 TRBD1 TGTGCCAGCAGCGGACAGGGTGAATCAGCTGGGGAGCTGTTTTTT CASSGQGESAGELFF
15 TRBJ1-6 NA TRBV10-1 TRBD1 TGCGCCAGCAGTACGGGACAGGGATCAAATTCACCCCTCCACTTT CASSTGQGSNSPLHF
16 TRBJ2-1 NA TRBV9 TRBD2 TGTGCCAGCAGCGTAGATGCGGGAGTGGGGCACAATGAGCAGTTCTTC CASSVDAGVGHNEQFF
16 TRBJ1-4 NA TRBV23-1 NA TGCGCCAGCAGTCAAATCGACTATAGGGACCATGAAAAACTGTTTTTT CASSQIDYRDHEKLFF
19 TRBJ1-5 NA TRBV5-1 TRBD1 TGCGCCAGCAGCAGACTTCCCGGGGACAGGCCTGGGGGCAATCAGCCCCAGCATTTT CASSRLPGDRPGGNQPQHF
12 TRBJ1-2 NA TRBV30 NA TGTGCCTATCACCGGGACGAATTAGGCTACACCTTC CAYHRDELGYTF
12 TRBJ2-2 few TRBV12-3/TRBV12-4 TRBD2 TGTGCCAGCAGTTTAATTTTAGGGAGGGGGTTTTTT CASSLILGRGFF
12 TRBJ1-1 NA TRBV27 NA TGTGCCAGCGGAATACTAAACACTGAAGCTTTCTTT CASGILNTEAFF
15 TRBJ2-7 NA TRBV5-1 NA TGCGCCAGCAGCTTGGATGCAGTTCCCTCCTACGAGCAGTACTTC CASSLDAVPSYEQYF
16 TRBJ1-2 NA TRBV27 TRBD1 TGTGCCAGCAGTTTGACCCCCGGGACAGGGTTGGCTGGCTACACCTTC CASSLTPGTGLAGYTF
16 TRBJ2-3 NA TRBV19 TRBD2 TGTGCCAGTAGTAAGGTAGCGGGGGGGCAGGTAGATACGCAGTATTTT CASSKVAGGQVDTQYF
14 TRBJ1-1 NA TRBV7-2 TRBD1 TGTGCCAGCAGCTCTAACAGGGGCTACACTGAAGCTTTCTTT CASSSNRGYTEAFF
14 TRBJ2-2 NA TRBV27 TRBD1 TGTGCCAGCGGACAGGTTCCGAACACCGGGGAGCTGTTTTTT CASGQVPNTGELFF
13 TRBJ2-1 NA TRBV7-8 NA TGTGCCAGCAGCTCATTCAGGCGGTCTGAGCAGTTCTTC CASSSFRRSEQFF
15 TRBJ1-1 once TRBV7-6 TRBD1 TGTGCCAGCAGCCCCCGGACAGGGCCCGACACTGAAGCTTTCTTT CASSPRTGPDTEAFF
19 TRBJ2-2 NA TRBV9 TRBD2 TGTGCCAGCAGCCCCCGGGGTAGCGGGGGGGGTCGGAACACCGGGGAGCTGTTTTTT CASSPRGSGGGRNTGELFF
15 TRBJ1-2 NA TRBV19 NA TGTGCCAGTAGTATCCTTAGACAGCCTGGGCGTGGCTACACCTTC CASSILRQPGRGYTF
15 TRBJ2-3 NA TRBV7-3 TRBD2 TGTGCCAGCGGCGAACCGGGACTAGCAGCAGATACGCAGTATTTT CASGEPGLAADTQYF
11 TRBJ1-5 NA TRBV7-2 NA TGTGCCAGCAGCCTCAATGGGCCCCAGCATTTT CASSLNGPQHF
13 TRBJ2-7 NA TRBV3-1/TRBV3-2 NA TGTGCCAGCAGCCAAGTCAGGAACTACGAGCAGTACTTC CASSQVRNYEQYF
13 TRBJ1-6 NA TRBV30 NA TGTGCCTGGGGACCTTTCCAAAATTCACCCCTCCACTTT CAWGPFQNSPLHF
15 TRBJ1-1 NA TRBV30 NA TGTGCCTGGAAGCCGACAGTGGCGATGAACACTGAAGCTTTCTTT CAWKPTVAMNTEAFF
14 TRBJ2-5 NA TRBV19 TRBD1 TGTGCCACTACGGACAGGGGGCGCGGAGAGACCCAGTACTTC CATTDRGRGETQYF
13 TRBJ1-1 few TRBV18 NA TGTGCCAGCTCACCAGGGGGATTCACTGAAGCTTTCTTT CASSPGGFTEAFF
15 TRBJ1-2 NA TRBV5-1 NA TGCGCCAGCAGCTTGGCGCAGGGAAGAAACTATGGCTACACCTTC CASSLAQGRNYGYTF
12 TRBJ2-7 NA TRBV2 TRBD1 TGTGCCAGCAGCCTCAGGGGGAGCGAGCAGTACTTC CASSLRGSEQYF
14 TRBJ2-7 NA TRBV11-3 NA TGTGCCAGCAGCGCGACAGGATTTCTCTACGAGCAATACTTC CASSATGFLYEQYF
12 TRBJ2-7 NA TRBV19 NA TGTGCCAGTAGTATATCTCGGTACGAGCAGTACTTC CASSISRYEQYF
16 TRBJ1-5 NA TRBV27 TRBD1 TGTGCCAGCAGTTTTTGGACAGGGTTCAGCAATCAGCCCCAGCATTTT CASSFWTGFSNQPQHF
11 TRBJ2-3 NA TRBV2 NA TGTGCCAGCAGGGTGGAGGGTACGCAGTATTTT CASRVEGTQYF
14 TRBJ1-2 NA TRBV6-5 NA TGTGCCAGCACCCTAGACAGGAGGAGCTATGGCTACACCTTC CASTLDRRSYGYTF
14 TRBJ1-2 NA TRBV9 NA TGTGCCAGCAGCGTACATGGGGGGAAATATGGCTACACCTTC CASSVHGGKYGYTF
14 TRBJ1-4 NA TRBV5-4 TRBD1 TGTGCCAGCAGCACGGGACAGGGGAATGAAAAACTGTTTTTT CASSTGQGNEKLFF
14 TRBJ1-2 NA TRBV24-1 NA TGTGCCACCAGTGACCCCGACTCTAACTATGGCTACACCTTC CATSDPDSNYGYTF
16 TRBJ2-7 NA TRBV11-2 TRBD2 TGTGCCAGCAGCCCTCTAGCGGGGCTGGCCTCCTACGAGCAGTACTTC CASSPLAGLASYEQYF
15 TRBJ2-7 NA TRBV30 NA TGTGCCTGGAGTCCACTGGCGGGGGCTCACTACGAGCAGTACTTC CAWSPLAGAHYEQYF
14 TRBJ2-3 NA TRBV20-1 TRBD1 TGCAGTGCTAGTTTTCGGCAGGGGGTAGATACGCAGTATTTT CSASFRQGVDTQYF
15 TRBJ1-1 NA TRBV5-6 TRBD1 TGTGCCAGCAGCTTGCAGGACAGGCCTAACACTGAAGCTTTCTTT CASSLQDRPNTEAFF
14 TRBJ1-1 NA TRBV19 NA TGTGCCAGTAGTATTCCAGGTGAGAACACTGAAGCTTTCTTT CASSIPGENTEAFF
13 TRBJ2-7 NA TRBV18 NA TGTGCCAGCTCATTAACAGGTTCATACGAGCAGTACTTC CASSLTGSYEQYF
15 TRBJ1-1 NA TRBV27 TRBD1 TGTGCCAGCAGTCTCACCGGGACAGGGAAGACTGAAGCTTTCTTT CASSLTGTGKTEAFF
16 TRBJ2-1 NA TRBV7-2 TRBD1 TGTGCCAGCAGCGTGACAGGGGGAACAAGACACAATGAGCAGTTCTTC CASSVTGGTRHNEQFF
14 TRBJ1-5 NA TRBV18 NA TGTGCCAGCTCCCAGGGTCTTAGCAATCAGCCCCAGCATTTT CASSQGLSNQPQHF
15 TRBJ1-3 NA TRBV29-1 NA TGCAGCGTTGGAATAGGCAGGCCCTCTGGAAACACCATATATTTT CSVGIGRPSGNTIYF
16 TRBJ1-2 NA TRBV11-2 NA TGTGCCAGCAGCTTAGGGAGCGGCAGAACCTCCTATGGCTACACCTTC CASSLGSGRTSYGYTF
14 TRBJ2-7 NA TRBV4-2 NA TGTGCCAGCAGCCAAGAACAGGGCGGAAGGGAGCAGTACTTC CASSQEQGGREQYF
15 TRBJ2-7 once TRBV27 TRBD2 TGTGCCAGCAGCAAAGGGGGACTAGCGGGGTACGAGCAGTACTTC CASSKGGLAGYEQYF
17 TRBJ2-1 NA TRBV2 TRBD1 TGTGCCAGCAGTGAATTTGGGGACAGGGGATGGAGAAATGAGCAGTTCTTC CASSEFGDRGWRNEQFF
13 TRBJ2-7 few TRBV15 NA TGTGCCACCAGCCGAAGGGGGGCCTACGAGCAGTACTTC CATSRRGAYEQYF
13 TRBJ2-1 NA TRBV6-5 NA TGTGCCAGCACCCCGGTCCTGTACAGTGAGCAGTTCTTC CASTPVLYSEQFF